This T cell receptor (beta chain) is drawn from a study of cytomegalovirus exposure and HLA in healthy donors. PCR primers comprised 60 Vbeta and 13 Jbeta primers. The authors' processing: About 11 million of tens of millions of unique TCR beta chains were shared, per a later count. TCRdb keeps only in-frame clones here, not all; method: immunoSEQ multiplex PCR. V and J calls and clone size are those listed in that table; D and trimming were worked out from the DNA. Of about 55,000 clones in the sample, over 80% were seen once. CDR3 size: 13 residues. Germline V gene sequence: CDR1 ENHRY, CDR2 SYGVKD. V shed 4 bases and J 5 bases; nucleotides not matched to a gene: 4.

The receptor was derived from a man younger than 45 in good health and CMV-seronegative. Sequencing was done on a sample of PBMCs. The J gene is TRBJ2-7, the V gene TRBV10-3, with 8 bases fitting TRBD2. The CDR3 loop is CAISGGRSHEQYF. The DNA of the CDR3 is TGTGCCATCAGTGGCGGGAGGAGCCACGAGCAGTACTTC.